The TCR beta chain described here comes from a study of blood T cell repertoires in COVID-19. There are 12 residues in the CDR3. CDR1 and CDR2 (germline): SQVTM, ANQGSEA. The V end was cut by 4 bases, the J end by 0 bases, with 6 bases between. Methods used by the authors: Amplified reference gene primers provided the basis for estimating nucleated cell counts. Using immunoSEQ multiplex PCR, the repertoire was profiled, and TCRdb retains in-frame clones only, with some absent. V, J and clone size derive from that table, while D and trimming were established from the DNA sequence. Of roughly 91,000 clones in the sample, 65% to 85% are singletons; the top ten hold around 11%.

This TCR was sampled from a man in his 70s with acute or convalescent COVID-19. This sequence joins TRBV29-1 and TRBJ1-1; D is ambiguous. Material: peripheral blood. The CDR3 region has the DNA TGCAGCGTTGCGCGCTTGAACACTGAAGCTTTCTTT. Residues: CSVARLNTEAFF.